This TCR beta chain derives from a study of T cells in Graves' hyperthyroidism and ophthalmopathy. Study-level background: Peripheral blood was acquired at first diagnosis, ahead of any therapy whatsoever.

Study-wide findings and caveats: The blood repertoire included most of the expanded thyroid clonotypes above 0.001.

Germline CDR1 MGHDK, CDR2 SYGVNS. The ends lost 3 bases at V and 6 bases at J; junction bases unmatched: 6. The CDR3 loop spans 14 amino acids. Diagnostic assessment was based on clinical symptoms, serum thyroxine and TRAb, thyroid ultrasound and orbital computed tomography. Each 10 ml fresh peripheral blood draw supplied the PBMCs. Amplified TCR beta CDR3 regions came from RNA transcripts. RT-PCR in the first round (using the HTBI primer set) targeted the TCR CDR3. TCRdb recomputed calls from the multiplex PCR reads with MiXCR, one row per CDR3 protein. Of around 300,000 distinct CDR3 sequences in the sample, approximately 18% were seen once. On this clonotype: Its antigen is unidentified.

The sequenced material came from blood. This rearrangement joins TRBV25-1 to TRBJ2-7; TRBD1 aligns across 9 bases. This receptor was obtained from a man between 45 and 60 years old with Graves' ophthalmopathy. The CDR3 reads CASSDPGQGAEQYF. The CDR3 nucleotides read TGTGCCAGCAGTGACCCGGGACAGGGAGCCGAGCAGTACTTC.